Listed here is a single T cell receptor (beta chain). Distinct nucleotide sequences in the sample also encode this CDR3. This specimen comes from a study of cytotoxic CD8 clonotypes in ibrutinib-treated CLL. As for the study in general: Researchers reported about 10 relapsed/refractory and some 14 treatment-naive patients, 17 of them IGHV unmutated.

V was pared by 4 bases and J by 1 base, with 7 bases between. CDR1 and CDR2 from the germline V gene are MRHNA and SNTAGT. The CDR3 spans 14 residues. Profiled with immunoSEQ multiplex PCR; TCRdb holds only in-frame clones, not every one. The sample includes approximately 300,000 clones, 70% to 80% of them seen just once. Specimen: PBMCs, collected before ibrutinib treatment. The sequence was collected from a human donor with chronic lymphocytic leukemia. The chain employs TRBV6-4 and TRBJ2-2; D is possibly TRBD1 (5 bases). The DNA of the CDR3 is TGTGCCAGCAGTGTGGGGCGGAACACCGGGGAGCTGTTTTTT. Translating it yields CASSVGRNTGELFF.